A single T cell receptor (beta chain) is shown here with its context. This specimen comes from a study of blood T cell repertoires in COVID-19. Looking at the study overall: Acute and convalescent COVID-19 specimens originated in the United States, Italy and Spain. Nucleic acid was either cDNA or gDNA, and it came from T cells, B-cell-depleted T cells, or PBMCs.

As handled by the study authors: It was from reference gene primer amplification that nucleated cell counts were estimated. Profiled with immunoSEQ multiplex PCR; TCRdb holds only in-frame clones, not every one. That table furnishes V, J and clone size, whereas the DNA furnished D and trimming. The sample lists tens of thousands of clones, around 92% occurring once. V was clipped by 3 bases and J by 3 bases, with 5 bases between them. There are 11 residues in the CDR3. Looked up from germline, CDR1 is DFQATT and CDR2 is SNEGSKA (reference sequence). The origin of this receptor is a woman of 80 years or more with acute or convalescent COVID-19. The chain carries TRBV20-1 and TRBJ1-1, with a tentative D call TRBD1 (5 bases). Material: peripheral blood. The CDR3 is CSARGHTEAFF. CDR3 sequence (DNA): TGCAGTGCTAGGGGGCACACTGAAGCTTTCTTT.